Below, 18 T cell receptor beta chains from the same sample are listed, as sequenced in a study of T cell repertoires in cytomegalovirus infection. No antigen is known for these receptors. TCRdb itself ran the reads through MiXCR, one entry per CDR3 protein. Found here are approximately 76,000 distinct CDR3 sequences, approximately 40% of them singletons; the top ten hold about 92%. Material: CD8+ T cells from cultured PBMCs, obtained from culture after CMV antigen stimulation. The receptor set was obtained from a human donor in good health (CMV status not recorded). Some clones in this sample may be carry-over from other donors' samples.

This clonotype was seen only a few times. This chain links TRBV2 with TRBJ2-1, with D tentatively TRBD1 or TRBD2 (8 bases each). The V gene's germline CDR1 is SNHLY and CDR2 FYNNEI. There are 14 residues in the CDR3. Trimming took 8 bases from V and 7 from J, leaving 18 bases between them. CDR3 region: CASDRGLGLNEQFF. The CDR3 DNA reads as TGTGCCAGCGACAGGGGACTAGGCCTAAATGAGCAGTTCTTC.

This clonotype was picked up many times. This chain links TRBV7-9 with TRBJ1-2; TRBD1 agrees at 7 bases. This CDR3 region has 15 residues. Germline trimming cut 4 bases from V and 1 base from J; bases unmatched to any gene: 6. Looked up from germline, CDR1 is SEHNR and CDR2 is FQNEAQ (reference sequence). CDR3 coding DNA: TGTGCCAGCAGCTCCGGGACAGATTTTAACTATGGCTACACCTTC. Residues: CASSSGTDFNYGYTF. The full variable domain, in which reference TRBV7-9 and TRBJ1-2 provide the parts outside the CDR3, is DTGVSQNPRHKITKRGQNVTFRCDPISEHNRLYWYRQTLGQGPEFLTYFQNEAQLEKSRLLSDRFSAERPKGSFSTLEIQRTEQGDSAMYLCASSSGTDFNYGYTFGSGTRLTVV.

The chain is built from TRBV6-8 and TRBJ1-1; no clear D. The CDR3 has 15 amino acids. Between the trimmed V and J ends, which lost 2 bases and 1 base, there was a span of 11 bases. CDR1 and CDR2 from the germline V gene are MNHGY and SAAAGT. In nucleotides, the CDR3 is TGTGCCAGCAGTTACGCGACGCGGGGGAACACTGAAGCTTTCTTT. Translated, it gives CASSYATRGNTEAFF.

The chain joins TRBV7-6 to TRBJ2-1; D ambiguous. The CDR3 is made up of 13 amino acids. Deletions cut 2 bases from V and 5 bases from J, with 7 bases between. The germline V gene has CDR1 SGHVS and CDR2 FNYEAQ. CDR3 sequence (DNA): TGTGCCAGCAGCTTAACTGTAGACAATGAGCAGTTCTTC. Protein product: CASSLTVDNEQFF. Filled out from reference TRBV7-6 and TRBJ2-1, the complete variable domain reads GAGVSQSPRYKVTKRGQDVALRCDPISGHVSLYWYRQALGQGPEFLTYFNYEAQQDKSGLPNDRFSAERPEGSISTLTIQRTEQRDSAMYRCASSLTVDNEQFFGPGTRLTVL.

The chain links TRBV7-3 to TRBJ2-5, with D unclear. Germline V lookup: CDR1 SGHTA, CDR2 FQGTGA. The CDR3 covers 11 residues. Trimming shortened V by 10 bases and J by 5 bases, and 11 bases separated the two germline ends. The CDR3 bases are TGTGCCACCGGAGTGCTCGAGACCCAGTACTTC. Translated: CATGVLETQYF.

This clonotype has a handful of counts. This sequence joins TRBV7-6 and TRBJ1-4; the match to TRBD1 covers 8 bases. V was clipped by 4 bases and J by 4 bases; unmatched bases: 5. Germline V gene data show CDR1 as SGHVS and CDR2 as FNYEAQ. The length of the CDR3 is 15 residues. The CDR3 DNA is TGTGCCAGCAGCTCACGGACAGGGATTAATGAAAAACTGTTTTTT. It encodes CASSSRTGINEKLFF. The full variable domain, in which reference TRBV7-6 and TRBJ1-4 provide the parts outside the CDR3, is GAGVSQSPRYKVTKRGQDVALRCDPISGHVSLYWYRQALGQGPEFLTYFNYEAQQDKSGLPNDRFSAERPEGSISTLTIQRTEQRDSAMYRCASSSRTGINEKLFFGSGTQLSVL.

The CDR3 DNA reads TGCGCCAGCAGCCAAGATCTAATGGGACAGGGATCGGAGGGAGAGTACTTC. Translating gives CASSQDLMGQGSEGEYF. The J gene is TRBJ2-4, the V gene TRBV4-1; 9 bases line up with TRBD1. The CDR3 runs 17 residues. Trimming removed 0 bases from V and 14 bases from J; junction bases left unmatched: 17. Germline CDR1 is MGHRA and CDR2 is YSYEKL.

CDR3 in amino acids: CASSQVQGYVDEQFF. In DNA, the CDR3 is TGTGCCAGCAGCCAAGTACAGGGGTATGTGGATGAGCAGTTCTTC. The chain links TRBV4-2 to TRBJ2-1, with 7 bases matching TRBD1. Germline CDR1 and CDR2: LGHNA and YNFKEQ. After removal of 1 base from V and 8 bases from J, the junction contained 8 bases not matched to a gene. There are 15 residues in the CDR3.

The chain links TRBV7-2 to TRBJ2-2, with D tentatively TRBD1 (6 bases). Germline lookup yields CDR1 SGHTA and CDR2 FQGNSA. The CDR3 length is 15 residues. V shed 1 base and J shed 1 base, with 7 bases lying between them. The chain's CDR3 is CASSLEGQNTGELFF. The CDR3 bases are TGTGCCAGCAGCTTAGAGGGACAGAACACCGGGGAGCTGTTTTTT.

The V and J genes are TRBV12-3 or TRBV12-4 and TRBJ2-1; 10 bases match TRBD2. The J segment lost 9 bases and the V segment lost 5 bases, leaving 10 bases of the junction unmatched. The CDR3 runs 15 residues. The CDR3 coding sequence is TGTGCCAGCAGTACCAAGCGGGGGGGTTTCGTTGAGCAGTTCTTC. As protein: CASSTKRGGFVEQFF.

This clonotype showed up many times. The chain uses TRBV7-2 and TRBJ1-4; D unclear. Trimming shortened V by 1 base and J by 0 bases, and 6 bases separated the two germline ends. The germline V gene encodes CDR1 SGHTA and CDR2 FQGNSA. The CDR3 runs 15 residues. The CDR3 is CASSLGATTNEKLFF. CDR3 nucleotide sequence: TGTGCCAGCAGCTTAGGGGCGACAACTAATGAAAAACTGTTTTTT.

This clonotype occurred a few times. Written as DNA, the CDR3 is TGTGCCAGCAGTCCCTTCGGGTCCTCTGGAAACACCATATATTTT. It codes for CASSPFGSSGNTIYF. The V gene is TRBV6-5, the J gene TRBJ1-3, with unresolved D. This CDR3 is built from 15 residues. The V and J ends lost 5 bases and 0 bases respectively, with 11 bases between them. In germline, CDR1 is MNHEY, CDR2 SVGAGI.

V and J are TRBV7-4 and TRBJ2-3, with D tentatively TRBD1 (6 bases). The CDR3 covers 17 residues. V lost 3 bases to trimming and J lost 3 bases, with 19 bases between them. Germline-derived CDR1 and CDR2 are SGHVT and SQSDAQ. CDR3 sequence: CASSLVLQGSPTDTQYF. The DNA for the CDR3 is TGTGCCAGCAGCTTGGTCCTACAGGGATCCCCTACAGATACGCAGTATTTT.

This clonotype was counted a few times. The CDR3 spells CASSLEGTGYSNQPQHF. The CDR3 nucleotides are TGTGCCAGCAGCTTGGAGGGGACAGGCTATAGCAATCAGCCCCAGCATTTT. The chain recombines TRBV7-2 with TRBJ1-5; 8 nucleotides agree with TRBD1. The CDR3 contains 17 residues. Germline lookup yields CDR1 SGHTA and CDR2 FQGNSA. J gave up 0 bases and V 3 bases, and 7 bases lay outside the gene matches. The full variable domain, its missing parts supplied by reference TRBV7-2 and TRBJ1-5, is GAGVSQSPSNKVTEKGKDVELRCDPISGHTALYWYRQSLGQGLEFLIYFQGNSAPDKSGLPSDRFSAERTGGSVSTLTIQRTQQEDSAVYLCASSLEGTGYSNQPQHFGDGTRLSIL.

The V gene is TRBV6-4, the J gene TRBJ2-1, with TRBD2 identical over 12 bases. CDR1 MRHNA and CDR2 SNTAGT come from the germline V gene. V trimming: 3 bases; J trimming: 6 bases; junction bases outside the gene matches: 3. The CDR3 spans 15 residues. The CDR3: CASSELAGGSNEQFF. As DNA, the CDR3 is TGTGCCAGCAGTGAACTAGCGGGGGGATCCAATGAGCAGTTCTTC.

V gene TRBV7-9 combines with J gene TRBJ2-2; TRBD1 aligns across 9 bases. The germline gives CDR1 SEHNR, CDR2 FQNEAQ (reference sequence). There are 16 residues in the CDR3. The V gene end was trimmed by 4 bases and the J gene end by 5 bases; junction bases not matched to a gene: 8. The CDR3: CASSSSGQGRTGELFF. The CDR3 DNA sequence: TGTGCCAGCAGCTCATCAGGACAGGGGAGGACCGGGGAGCTGTTTTTT.

The rearrangement uses TRBV6-6 and TRBJ2-2, with D possibly TRBD1 on 5 matching bases. V was cut by 6 bases and J by 2 bases, with 10 bases left in between. The CDR3 has 14 residues. CDR1 MNHNY and CDR2 SVGAGI come from the germline V gene (reference sequence). As DNA, the CDR3 is TGTGCCAGCAGCCTGACAGTAAACACCGGGGAGCTGTTTTTT. It translates to CASSLTVNTGELFF.

A few counts support this clonotype. V usage is TRBV7-6 and J usage is TRBJ2-1, with 7 bases lining up with TRBD2. Germline CDR1 reads SGHVS; CDR2 reads FNYEAQ. J lost 6 bases, V lost 1 base, and 3 bases had no gene match. The CDR3 covers 14 residues. CDR3 sequence reads: CASSLDGGVNEQFF. CDR3 coding DNA: TGTGCCAGCAGCTTAGATGGGGGGGTCAATGAGCAGTTCTTC.